This T cell receptor beta chain appears in the sequencing data of a study of T cells after yellow fever vaccination. The V segment lost 4 bases and the J segment 3 bases; nucleotides outside the gene matches: 6. The CDR3 runs 15 residues. Per the germline V gene, CDR1 is SGHDT and CDR2 is YYEEEE. In making TCR cDNA, 5'RACE template switching added a universal primer site and UMIs to it. TCRdb reprocessed the 5' RACE reads with MiXCR, giving one entry per CDR3 protein. The sample includes a few hundred thousand distinct CDR3 sequences, 6.8% of them seen just once. Overall study results and limits: Weaker, the secondary response peaked sooner, at day 5 versus 15. The CD4 compartment and the CD8 compartment contained a small share of clonotypes in common. Subsequent to the booster, the majority of primary-vaccination clones reappeared (96% CD4, approximately 90% CD8).

As regards this clonotype: What it binds is unknown.

The TCR originated in a man between 18 and 29 years old who received the YFV17D yellow fever vaccine. This chain joins TRBV5-6 and TRBJ1-5; 8 bases align to TRBD1. The material was PBMCs, obtained about 49 days after the first yellow fever vaccination. In DNA form, the CDR3 reads TGTGCCAGCAGCCGTGACAGGGGACCCAATCAGCCCCAGCATTTT. It translates to CASSRDRGPNQPQHF.